The following is a TCR beta chain sequence with its context. This sample is part of a study of blood T cell repertoires in COVID-19. Study details: Nucleic acid was either cDNA or gDNA, and it came from T cells, B-cell-depleted T cells, or PBMCs.

CDR1 MNHNS and CDR2 SASEGT come from the germline V gene. The CDR3 sequence is 16 residues long. The germline V and J ends were trimmed by 3 bases and 3 bases, with 15 bases remaining between them. Assay: immunoSEQ multiplex PCR; the TCRdb copy retains only in-frame clones and omits some. The sample yields fewer than 85,000 clones, about 83% seen once. Sequences were obtained from peripheral blood. The V call is TRBV6-1, the J call TRBJ1-5, with TRBD1 as a possible D gene (6 bases). This TCR came from a woman in her sixties with acute or convalescent COVID-19. CDR3 protein: CASSDWRGGYNQPQHF. The CDR3 nucleotides are TGTGCCAGCAGTGATTGGAGGGGGGGTTACAATCAGCCCCAGCATTTT.